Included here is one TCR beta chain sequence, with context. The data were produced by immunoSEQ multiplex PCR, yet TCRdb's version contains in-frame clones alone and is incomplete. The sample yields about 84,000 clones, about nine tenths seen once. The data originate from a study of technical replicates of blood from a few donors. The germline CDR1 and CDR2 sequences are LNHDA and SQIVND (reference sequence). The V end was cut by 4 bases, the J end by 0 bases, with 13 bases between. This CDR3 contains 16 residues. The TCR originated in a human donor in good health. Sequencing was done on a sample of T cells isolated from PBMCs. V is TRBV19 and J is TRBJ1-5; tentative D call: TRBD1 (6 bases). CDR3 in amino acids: CASSRTVEGSNQPQHF. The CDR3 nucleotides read TGTGCCAGTAGTAGGACAGTCGAGGGTAGCAATCAGCCCCAGCATTTT.